The clone carrying this T cell receptor beta chain was observed at least ten times. Its specificity is unknown. This entry belongs to a study of T cell repertoires in cytomegalovirus infection. Study observations and caveats: Dominating the ex vivo response were TCR beta clonotypes that were CMV-specific and HLA-C-restricted. The cumulative frequency of public TCR beta families distinguished individuals who carried CMV together with the relevant HLA.

This CDR3 is built from 15 residues. V shed 0 bases and J 2 bases; nucleotides not matched to a gene: 0. The germline V gene encodes CDR1 LGHNA and CDR2 YSLEER. MiXCR, applied by TCRdb to the reads, yields one record per CDR3 protein. The sample has almost 300,000 distinct CDR3 sequences, around 10% seen once. The chain uses TRBV4-3 and TRBJ2-5; 10 bases match TRBD2. The TCR was taken from a human donor in good health (CMV status not recorded). Some clones in this sample may be carry-over from other donors' samples. The sample taken for sequencing was PBMCs. CDR3: CASSQEAGGQETQYF. CDR3 bases: TGCGCCAGCAGCCAAGAAGCGGGGGGGCAAGAGACCCAGTACTTC.